The next 25 T cell receptor beta chains were all read from a single sample in a study of PD-1 blockade in classical Hodgkin lymphoma. Every patient had relapsed following autologous stem cell transplantation, and cohorts differed in brentuximab vedotin exposure. This table comes from immunoSEQ multiplex PCR, and its TCRdb copy is limited to in-frame clones, with some not included. The data contain under 30,000 clones, around 70% of them singletons. This specimen consisted of peripheral blood mononuclear cells (PBMCs), obtained before the second cycle of nivolumab. The receptors shown here come from a human donor with classical Hodgkin lymphoma.

This clone is classed as medium-sized (0.01 to 0.1%). In nucleotides, the CDR3 is TGCGCCAGCAGCTTAGGGGACACCGGGGAGCTGTTTTTT. It yields the protein CASSLGDTGELFF. The rearrangement uses TRBV5-1 and TRBJ2-2; weak D call: TRBD1 (5 bases). Germline V gene sequence: CDR1 SGHRS, CDR2 YFSETQ. Trimming removed 2 bases from V and 3 bases from J, with 5 bases in between. The CDR3 extends over 13 amino acids.

The chain has TRBV19 and TRBJ1-6; D gene ambiguous. Deletions cut 7 bases from V and 4 bases from J, with 11 bases between. CDR3 length: 14 residues. The germline gives CDR1 LNHDA, CDR2 SQIVND (reference sequence). As DNA, the CDR3 is TGTGCCAGTAAACTCACAAGTTATAATTCACCCCTCCACTTT. It encodes CASKLTSYNSPLHF. The full variable domain, completed using reference TRBV19 and TRBJ1-6, is DGGITQSPKYLFRKEGQNVTLSCEQNLNHDAMYWYRQDPGQGLRLIYYSQIVNDFQKGDIAEGYSVSREKKESFPLTVTSAQKNPTAFYLCASKLTSYNSPLHFGNGTRLTVT.

This chain connects TRBV6-5 to TRBJ1-6, with no clear D. V was pared by 6 bases and J by 9 bases, with 12 bases between. The CDR3 is 13 amino acids. The germline V gene has CDR1 MNHEY and CDR2 SVGAGI. CDR3 loop: CASSPTGISPLHF. The CDR3 DNA follows: TGTGCCAGCAGCCCCACGGGAATTTCACCCCTCCACTTT.

The chain has TRBV29-1 and TRBJ1-1; D not resolved. This CDR3 is 15 amino acids long. V was cut by 2 bases and J by 9 bases, with 22 bases left in between. CDR1 and CDR2 from the germline V gene are SQVTM and ANQGSEA. The CDR3 is CSVERPSHSVFQAFF. Written as DNA, the CDR3 is TGCAGCGTTGAACGTCCCTCCCACAGCGTTTTTCAAGCTTTCTTT.

The chain recombines TRBV7-2 with TRBJ2-3; D remains unclear. Germline-derived CDR1 and CDR2 are SGHTA and FQGNSA. The CDR3 sequence is 14 residues long. Deletions cut 2 bases from V and 4 bases from J, with 10 bases between. The CDR3 coding sequence is TGTGCCAGCAGCTTAACCCACGTTGCAGATACGCAGTATTTT. This translates into CASSLTHVADTQYF.

The chain employs TRBV28 and TRBJ2-3, with TRBD2 matching 9 bases. The V gene's germline CDR1 is MDHEN and CDR2 SYDVKM. CDR3 length: 16 residues. With V trimmed by 2 bases and J by 0 bases, 3 bases remained unmatched. CDR3 bases: TGTGCCAGCAGTTTACGGCTAGCGGGGAGCACAGATACGCAGTATTTT. Amino acids: CASSLRLAGSTDTQYF.

This CDR3 reads CAWSQGWSSEKLFF. For the CDR3, the DNA is TGTGCCTGGAGCCAGGGGTGGAGTAGTGAAAAACTGTTTTTT. V and J are TRBV30 and TRBJ1-4; D may be TRBD1 (6 bases). V dropped 3 bases and J dropped 7 bases, with 15 bases sitting between them. CDR1 is GTSNPN and CDR2 is SVGIG in the germline V gene (reference sequence). CDR3 length equals 14 residues.

The chain carries TRBV2 and TRBJ2-2, with a possible D match to TRBD1 (5 bases). V dropped 4 bases and J dropped 8 bases, with 14 bases sitting between them. In germline, CDR1 is SNHLY, CDR2 FYNNEI. The length of the CDR3 is 14 residues. The CDR3 nucleotides read TGTGCCAGCAGTGTAAGGGGCGCGAGGGGGGAGCTGTTTTTT. It codes for CASSVRGARGELFF.

The CDR3: CASSHGGSYNEQFF. The CDR3 DNA reads TGTGCCAGCAGCCACGGGGGTTCCTACAATGAGCAGTTCTTC. The chain joins TRBV25-1 to TRBJ2-1, with TRBD2 as a possible D gene (6 bases). Germline V gives CDR1 MGHDK, CDR2 SYGVNS. The V gene lost 6 bases and the J gene lost 1 base, with 10 bases spanning the gap. The CDR3 consists of 14 residues.

This clone was seen a single time. The chain combines TRBV7-3 with TRBJ2-3; 10 nucleotides line up with TRBD2. Germline CDR1 and CDR2: SGHTA and FQGTGA. Trimming at V came to 5 bases and at J to 9 bases, leaving 2 bases not matched to a gene. This CDR3 has 12 residues. CDR3 sequence reads: CASSPSGGTQYF. The CDR3 nucleotides are TGTGCCAGCAGCCCTAGCGGGGGAACGCAGTATTTT.

The chain uses TRBV6-5 and TRBJ1-6; 9 positions match TRBD1. Losses at the gene ends were 6 bases for V and 8 bases for J; bases not matched to a gene: 8. The length of the CDR3 is 15 residues. Germline values: CDR1 MNHEY, CDR2 SVGAGI. In DNA, the CDR3 is TGTGCCAGCAGCGCGACTTGGACAGGGGATTCACCCCTCCACTTT. This sequence encodes CASSATWTGDSPLHF.

The chain carries TRBV5-1 and TRBJ2-3; TRBD1 matches at 10 bases. CDR1 and CDR2 (germline): SGHRS, YFSETQ. The V segment lost 4 bases and the J segment 5 bases; nucleotides outside the gene matches: 7. This CDR3 spans 15 amino acids. CDR3 DNA: TGCGCCAGCAGCCCAGGGACAGGGGCGGGAGATACGCAGTATTTT. This codes for CASSPGTGAGDTQYF.

The chain links TRBV28 to TRBJ2-5, with D perhaps TRBD1 (6 bases). Per germline, CDR1 MDHEN and CDR2 SYDVKM. Deletions cut 8 bases from V and 0 bases from J, with 10 bases between. This CDR3 is 13 amino acids long. CDR3 residues: CASQGHNQETQYF. The CDR3 bases are TGTGCCAGCCAGGGACACAACCAAGAGACCCAGTACTTC. The full variable domain, its missing parts supplied by reference TRBV28 and TRBJ2-5, is DVKVTQSSRYLVKRTGEKVFLECVQDMDHENMFWYRQDPGLGLRLIYFSYDVKMKEKGDIPEGYSVSREKKERFSLILESASTNQTSMYLCASQGHNQETQYFGPGTRLLVL.

This clone has just a few counts. The chain is built from TRBV28 and TRBJ1-4, with D tentatively TRBD1 (6 bases). Germline values: CDR1 MDHEN, CDR2 SYDVKM. V lost 5 bases and J lost 5, with 15 bases in between. The CDR3 is made up of 15 amino acids. CDR3 amino acids: CASSPPGAMNEKLFF. The CDR3 DNA is TGTGCCAGCAGTCCGCCGGGGGCTATGAATGAAAAACTGTTTTTT.

In this sample, this clone turned up a few times. The rearrangement links TRBV28 to TRBJ1-5; tentatively, D is TRBD1 (6 bases). Trimming stripped 5 bases from V and 7 bases from J, with 15 bases between. The CDR3 has 14 residues. CDR1 is MDHEN, CDR2 SYDVKM, per germline. CDR3 in amino acids: CASSLTGPRQPQHF. DNA of the CDR3: TGTGCCAGCAGTCTCACAGGGCCAAGGCAGCCCCAGCATTTT.

The count of this clone is one. This sequence joins TRBV9 and TRBJ1-2, with a possible D match to TRBD1 (5 bases). CDR1 SGDLS and CDR2 YYNGEE come from the germline V gene. CDR3 length: 17 amino acids. V gave up 0 bases and J gave up 1 base, with 16 bases separating them. This chain's CDR3 is CASSVGWGLPINYGYTF. The CDR3 region has the DNA TGTGCCAGCAGCGTAGGCTGGGGACTGCCGATTAACTATGGCTACACCTTC.

Note on this clone: Other nucleotide sequences in the sample specify the same CDR3. V is TRBV6-5 and J is TRBJ1-4; D not resolved. This CDR3 has 15 amino acids. In germline, CDR1 is MNHEY, CDR2 SVGAGI. V lost 0 bases, J lost 5 bases, and 10 bases lay in between. This chain's CDR3 is CASSYSGRLNEKLFF. CDR3 nucleotides: TGTGCCAGCAGTTACTCGGGCCGATTGAATGAAAAACTGTTTTTT.

This clone is judged medium-sized (0.01 to 0.1%). The gene calls are TRBV7-9 and TRBJ1-3; perhaps TRBD1 as D (5 bases). V lost 1 base and J 0 bases, leaving 10 bases between the germline ends. Germline-derived CDR1 and CDR2 are SEHNR and FQNEAQ (reference sequence). The CDR3 totals 16 residues. The CDR3 DNA sequence: TGTGCCAGCAGCTTAGTCGGGGGGTCCTCTGGAAACACCATATATTTT. This encodes CASSLVGGSSGNTIYF.

This sequence joins TRBV7-6 and TRBJ2-1, with 9 nucleotides matching TRBD1. The CDR3 covers 15 residues. After removal of 2 bases from V and 4 bases from J, the junction contained 3 bases not matched to a gene. Per germline, CDR1 SGHVS and CDR2 FNYEAQ. The CDR3 DNA follows: TGTGCCAGCAGCTTAAACGGACAGGGGTACAATGAGCAGTTCTTC. Translated, it gives CASSLNGQGYNEQFF.

The genes are TRBV29-1 and TRBJ2-6; D possibly matches TRBD1 or TRBD2 (5 bases each). The CDR3 consists of 13 residues. The germline CDR1 and CDR2 sequences are SQVTM and ANQGSEA. Trimming removed 4 bases from V and 2 bases from J, with 6 bases in between. The CDR3 loop reads CSVGGTGANVLTF. DNA for the CDR3: TGCAGCGTTGGGGGGACTGGGGCCAACGTCCTGACTTTC.

This rearrangement joins TRBV19 to TRBJ2-7; the D gene is possibly TRBD1 (5 bases). V lost 4 bases, J lost 2 bases, and 15 bases lay in between. The CDR3 runs to 15 residues. Germline-derived CDR1 and CDR2 are LNHDA and SQIVND (reference sequence). The CDR3 region is CASSKLGHTTYEQYF. The CDR3 DNA is TGTGCCAGTAGTAAACTCGGACACACTACCTACGAGCAGTACTTC.

This chain links TRBV6-6 with TRBJ1-2; D ambiguous. Trimming left V 2 bases short and J 2 bases short, with 6 bases between. CDR3 length equals 13 residues. Germline V CDR1 and CDR2: MNHNY, SVGAGI (reference sequence). The CDR3 DNA sequence: TGTGCCAGCAGTTACGGGGAAAACTATGGCTACACCTTC. Translated: CASSYGENYGYTF.

This chain uses TRBV7-8 with TRBJ2-3; D remains ambiguous. V gave up 5 bases and J gave up 0 bases, with 24 bases separating them. This CDR3 is built from 19 residues. The germline V gene has CDR1 SGHVS and CDR2 FQNEAQ. This chain's CDR3 is CASSPSQLLQTYSTDTQYF. The CDR3 nucleotides read TGTGCCAGCAGCCCTTCTCAATTACTTCAGACCTATAGCACAGATACGCAGTATTTT.

The chain is built from TRBV4-2 and TRBJ2-1; TRBD1 agrees at 9 bases. Trimming at V came to 1 base and at J to 5 bases, leaving 6 bases not matched to a gene. Germline V lookup: CDR1 LGHNA, CDR2 YNFKEQ. The length of the CDR3 is 16 residues. CDR3 protein: CASSQGSGTGNNEQFF. CDR3 nucleotides: TGTGCCAGCAGCCAAGGGTCCGGGACAGGGAACAATGAGCAGTTCTTC.

This sequence joins TRBV19 and TRBJ2-5; D might be TRBD2 (5 bases). The J call may not be correct, given that the DNA end is closer to TRBJ2-7. The CDR3 is 14 amino acids. Germline CDR1 LNHDA, CDR2 SQIVND (reference sequence). The CDR3 region has the DNA TGTGCCAGTAGTATAGTAGGAGGTTACTACGAGCAGTACTTC. Translating it yields CASSIVGGYYEQYF.